The next 21 T cell receptor beta chains were all read from a single sample in a study of CD8+CD57+ T cells in acquired aplastic anemia. TCR beta VDJ and CDR3 profiles were obtained from a genomic DNA template. In TCRdb, the reads were re-called with MiXCR into one record per CDR3 protein. The profile shows approximately 380,000 distinct CDR3 sequences, around 68% of them singletons. The sequenced material came from sorted CD4+, CD8+, or CD8+CD57+ T cells (not recorded which) from PBMCs. The source of these receptors is a human donor in good health, serving as a control.

The chain joins TRBV7-2 to TRBJ1-5; D remains ambiguous. Germline lookup yields CDR1 SGHTA and CDR2 FQGNSA. This CDR3 is built from 15 residues. Trimming took 2 bases from V and 16 from J, leaving 24 bases between them. The CDR3 spells CASSLLAFPYEQYHF. As DNA, the CDR3 is TGTGCCAGCAGCTTACTAGCTTTCCCCTACGAGCAGTACCATTTT.

This clonotype has at least ten counts. The chain recombines TRBV20-1 with TRBJ2-7, with 7 bases identical to TRBD2. There are 15 residues in the CDR3. Germline values: CDR1 DFQATT, CDR2 SNEGSKA (reference sequence). The V gene end was trimmed by 0 bases and the J gene end by 0 bases; junction bases not matched to a gene: 5. CDR3 bases: TGCAGTGCTAGAGATCAGGGCGGGGGCTCCTACGAGCAGTACTTC. Protein product: CSARDQGGGSYEQYF.

This clonotype was seen a few times. Since a much larger clone is just one base distant, this may be a read error. V usage is TRBV11-1 and J usage is TRBJ2-1; the match to TRBD1 covers 11 bases. From germline, CDR1 is SGHAT and CDR2 FQDESV (reference sequence). With 5 bases clipped from V and 9 bases from J, the junction kept 9 bases outside the gene matches. This CDR3 is built from 15 residues. The CDR3 sequence: CASSVRGQGGSEQFF. DNA of the CDR3: TGTGCCAGCAGCGTACGGGGACAGGGGGGCAGTGAGCAGTTCTTC.

The CDR3 protein is CASSPRGGRSYEQYF. The DNA of the CDR3 is TGTGCCAGCAGCCCCAGGGGGGGACGCTCCTACGAGCAGTACTTC. The chain links TRBV5-6 to TRBJ2-7; either TRBD1 or TRBD2 may supply D (7 bases each). Germline V gene lookup returns CDR1 SGHDT and CDR2 YYEEEE. Between the trimmed V and J ends, which lost 4 bases and 0 bases, there was a span of 14 bases. The CDR3 has 15 amino acids.

V gene TRBV5-1 combines with J gene TRBJ2-7; 9 nucleotides agree with TRBD2. The CDR3 contains 14 residues. Germline assignment: CDR1 SGHRS and CDR2 YFSETQ. V trimming: 2 bases; J trimming: 10 bases; junction bases outside the gene matches: 10. CDR3 loop: CASSLAPGGGVQYF. The CDR3, as DNA: TGCGCCAGCAGCTTAGCCCCTGGCGGGGGGGTACAGTACTTC. Using reference TRBV5-1 and TRBJ2-7 for the parts outside the CDR3, the full variable domain is KAGVTQTPRYLIKTRGQQVTLSCSPISGHRSVSWYQQTPGQGLQFLFEYFSETQRNKGNFPGRFSGRQFSNSRSEMNVSTLELGDSALYLCASSLAPGGGVQYFGPGTRLTVT.

The chain carries TRBV2 and TRBJ2-7; D possibly corresponds to TRBD1 (6 bases). The CDR3 has 14 amino acids. The V gene lost 6 bases and the J gene lost 7 bases, with 19 bases spanning the gap. CDR1 SNHLY and CDR2 FYNNEI come from the germline V gene. CDR3 residues: CASSIRQVRGEQYF. The CDR3 DNA reads as TGTGCCAGCAGCATCAGACAGGTCAGGGGAGAGCAGTACTTC.

The chain links TRBV5-5 to TRBJ2-7; TRBD1 is a possible D gene (5 bases). V shed 5 bases and J shed 2 bases, with 11 bases lying between them. The CDR3 loop spans 13 amino acids. Germline CDR1 is SGHKS and CDR2 is YYEKEE (reference sequence). The CDR3 nucleotides are TGTGCCAGCAGTGTCACAGGAACCTACGAGCAGTACTTC. Translated, it gives CASSVTGTYEQYF. Complete variable domain (other parts from reference TRBV5-5 and TRBJ2-7): DAGVTQSPTHLIKTRGQQVTLRCSPISGHKSVSWYQQVLGQGPQFIFQYYEKEERGRGNFPDRFSARQFPNYSSELNVNALLLGDSALYLCASSVTGTYEQYFGPGTRLTVT.

This clonotype was detected only once. The CDR3, as DNA: TGTGCCAGCAGTTACTCTGGGGACAGGGCAAGTTCTGAAGCTTTCTTT. This gives the protein CASSYSGDRASSEAFF. The chain joins TRBV6-5 to TRBJ1-1; 9 bases are shared with TRBD1. V was clipped by 0 bases and J by 6 bases; unmatched bases: 8. CDR1 is MNHEY, CDR2 SVGAGI, per germline. CDR3 size: 16 residues.

This sequence joins TRBV5-5 and TRBJ2-7, with D unclear. The V and J ends lost 4 bases and 5 bases respectively, with 7 bases between them. CDR1 SGHKS and CDR2 YYEKEE come from the germline V gene (reference sequence). The CDR3 is 11 residues long. The CDR3 here is CASSPFHEQYF. The CDR3 DNA follows: TGTGCCAGCAGCCCCTTTCACGAGCAGTACTTC. The full variable domain, rest sourced from reference TRBV5-5 and TRBJ2-7, is DAGVTQSPTHLIKTRGQQVTLRCSPISGHKSVSWYQQVLGQGPQFIFQYYEKEERGRGNFPDRFSARQFPNYSSELNVNALLLGDSALYLCASSPFHEQYFGPGTRLTVT.

This clonotype was observed once. In this CDR3 the conserved last residue, phenylalanine or tryptophan, is missing, so a read error is likely. The DNA is omitted, as the CDR3 cannot be located on it reliably, and the CDR3 follows TCRdb's listing. V is TRBV7-2 and J is TRBJ1-2. Germline CDR1 reads SGHTA; CDR2 reads FQGNSA. A total of 13 residues make up the CDR3, ends included. The CDR3 region is CASSSLGLAGLEV.

This clonotype appeared once. The V call is TRBV7-9, the J call TRBJ2-5; D not certain. CDR3 length equals 16 residues. The germline CDR1 and CDR2 sequences are SEHNR and FQNEAQ (reference sequence). Trimming took 5 bases from V and 11 from J, leaving 27 bases between them. For the CDR3, the DNA is TGTGCCAGCAGCCAAAGGTGGGCGGATACGCAGGATTTTCAGTACTTC. Translating gives CASSQRWADTQDFQYF. Drawing the rest from reference TRBV7-9 and TRBJ2-5, the complete variable domain is DTGVSQNPRHKITKRGQNVTFRCDPISEHNRLYWYRQTLGQGPEFLTYFQNEAQLEKSRLLSDRFSAERPKGSFSTLEIQRTEQGDSAMYLCASSQRWADTQDFQYFGPGTRLLVL.

V is TRBV5-1 and J is TRBJ2-7; 8 bases are shared with TRBD2. J gave up 3 bases and V 1 base, and 6 bases lay outside the gene matches. This CDR3 has 15 amino acids. Germline loops: CDR1 SGHRS, CDR2 YFSETQ. This CDR3 reads CASSLKTSENYEQYF. The DNA for the CDR3 is TGCGCCAGCAGCTTGAAGACTAGCGAAAACTACGAGCAGTACTTC. Together with reference TRBV5-1 and TRBJ2-7, the CDR3 gives the full variable domain: KAGVTQTPRYLIKTRGQQVTLSCSPISGHRSVSWYQQTPGQGLQFLFEYFSETQRNKGNFPGRFSGRQFSNSRSEMNVSTLELGDSALYLCASSLKTSENYEQYFGPGTRLTVT.

With regard to this clonotype: This sequence may be a read error, since a much larger clone differs from it by one base. The V call is TRBV6-5, the J call TRBJ2-1, with D perhaps TRBD1 or TRBD2 (6 bases each). The CDR3 extends over 12 amino acids. The V gene's germline CDR1 is MNHEY and CDR2 SVGAGI. The CDR3 loop reads CAGSYGGGGQFF. The CDR3 bases are TGTGCCGGCAGTTACGGCGGAGGGGGGCAGTTCTTC.

This clonotype showed up just a few times. Just one base apart from a much larger clone, this may be a read error. The V call is TRBV14, the J call TRBJ1-1; D uncertain. The CDR3 loop spans 13 amino acids. Germline V gene data show CDR1 as SGHDN and CDR2 as FVKESK. CDR3 nucleotide sequence: TGTGCCTGCAGCCGATTAAAGAACACTGAAGCTTTCTTT. Its protein product is CACSRLKNTEAFF.

The rearrangement uses TRBV12-3 or TRBV12-4 and TRBJ1-5; TRBD1 aligns across 7 bases. After removal of 6 bases from V and 6 bases from J, the junction contained 14 bases not matched to a gene. The CDR3 covers 16 residues. The CDR3 region is CASRPSTGRGIQPQHF. DNA for the CDR3: TGTGCCAGCAGACCCTCGACAGGGAGGGGTATTCAGCCCCAGCATTTT.

The chain is built from TRBV5-5 and TRBJ1-5, with D maybe TRBD1 (5 bases). CDR3 length equals 16 residues. Germline V gene lookup returns CDR1 SGHKS and CDR2 YYEKEE (reference sequence). The V and J ends lost 2 bases and 6 bases respectively, with 18 bases between them. The CDR3 sequence: CASSFGCGGVGQPQHF. CDR3 bases: TGTGCCAGCAGCTTTGGTTGCGGGGGTGTGGGTCAGCCCCAGCATTTT.

The genes are TRBV7-2 and TRBJ1-1; D not certain. Germline V gene lookup returns CDR1 SGHTA and CDR2 FQGNSA. CDR3 size: 14 residues. V was shortened by 5 bases and J by 1 base, with 11 bases between the two germline ends. The CDR3 DNA reads TGTGCCAGCAGCCTTCCAACGGGGAACACTGAAGCTTTCTTT. Translation gives CASSLPTGNTEAFF.

This clonotype was seen just once. The germline gene is not matched at one end of the junction; a read error may be the cause. The chain uses TRBV20-1 and TRBJ2-7, with D possibly called TRBD1 or TRBD2 (6 bases each). The CDR3 is 12 residues long. CDR1 is DFQATT, CDR2 SNEGSKA, per germline (reference sequence). CDR3 sequence reads: CSAREAGGEEYF. The DNA for the CDR3 is TGCAGTGCTAGAGAGGCCGGGGGCGAGGAGTACTTC.

This clonotype was counted many times. This sequence joins TRBV20-1 and TRBJ2-5; D is possibly TRBD2 (6 bases). The germline V and J ends were trimmed by 2 bases and 5 bases, with 12 bases remaining between them. The CDR3 runs to 13 residues. Per germline, CDR1 DFQATT and CDR2 SNEGSKA (reference sequence). CDR3 sequence reads: CSARRGSWETQYF. The CDR3 DNA reads as TGCAGTGCTAGACGGGGGAGTTGGGAGACCCAGTACTTC.

Regarding this clonotype: The germline gene is not matched at one end of the junction; a read error may be the cause. The chain joins TRBV15 to TRBJ2-7; possibly TRBD2 for D (6 bases). The CDR3 loop spans 15 amino acids. Germline CDR1 LNHNV, CDR2 YYDKDF (reference sequence). CDR3 residues: CATSRGSGSYTEEHF. In nucleotides, the CDR3 is TGTGCCACCAGCAGAGGGAGCGGGTCGTACACCGAGGAGCACTTC.

The sample holds a few counts of this clonotype. Just one base apart from a much larger clone, this may be a read error. The chain combines TRBV10-3 with TRBJ1-6; D remains ambiguous. CDR3 length: 14 residues. Germline V CDR1 and CDR2: ENHRY, SYGVKD. CDR3 DNA: TGTGCCAGCGGCCCGAAGGGTTATAGTTCACCCCTCCACTTT. This codes for CASGPKGYSSPLHF.